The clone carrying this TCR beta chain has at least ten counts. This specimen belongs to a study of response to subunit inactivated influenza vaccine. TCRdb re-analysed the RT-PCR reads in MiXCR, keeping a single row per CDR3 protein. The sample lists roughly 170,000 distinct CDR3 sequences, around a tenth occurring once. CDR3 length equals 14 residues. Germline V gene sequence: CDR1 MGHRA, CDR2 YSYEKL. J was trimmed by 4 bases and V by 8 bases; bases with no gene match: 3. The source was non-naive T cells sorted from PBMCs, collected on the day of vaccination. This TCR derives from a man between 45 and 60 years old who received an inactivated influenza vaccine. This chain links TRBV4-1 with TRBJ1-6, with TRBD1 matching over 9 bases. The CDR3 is CASSDRGYNSPLHF. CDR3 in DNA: TGCGCCAGCTCGGACAGGGGATATAATTCACCCCTCCACTTT.